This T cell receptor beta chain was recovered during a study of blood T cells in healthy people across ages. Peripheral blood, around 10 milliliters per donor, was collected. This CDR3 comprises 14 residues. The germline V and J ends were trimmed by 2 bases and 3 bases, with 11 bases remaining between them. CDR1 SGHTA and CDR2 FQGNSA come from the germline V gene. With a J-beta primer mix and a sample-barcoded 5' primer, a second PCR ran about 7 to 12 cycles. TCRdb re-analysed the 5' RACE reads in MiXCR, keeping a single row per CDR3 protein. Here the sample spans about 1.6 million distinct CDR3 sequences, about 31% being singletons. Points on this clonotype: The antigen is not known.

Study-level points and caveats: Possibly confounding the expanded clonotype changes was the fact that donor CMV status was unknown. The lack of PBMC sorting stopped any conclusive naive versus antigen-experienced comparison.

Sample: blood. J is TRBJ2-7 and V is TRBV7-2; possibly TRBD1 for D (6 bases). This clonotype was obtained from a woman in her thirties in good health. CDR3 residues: CASSLSQGNYEQYF. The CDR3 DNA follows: TGTGCCAGCAGCTTATCCCAGGGGAACTACGAGCAGTACTTC. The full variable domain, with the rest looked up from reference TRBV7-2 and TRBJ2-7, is GAGVSQSPSNKVTEKGKDVELRCDPISGHTALYWYRQSLGQGLEFLIYFQGNSAPDKSGLPSDRFSAERTGGSVSTLTIQRTQQEDSAVYLCASSLSQGNYEQYFGPGTRLTVT.